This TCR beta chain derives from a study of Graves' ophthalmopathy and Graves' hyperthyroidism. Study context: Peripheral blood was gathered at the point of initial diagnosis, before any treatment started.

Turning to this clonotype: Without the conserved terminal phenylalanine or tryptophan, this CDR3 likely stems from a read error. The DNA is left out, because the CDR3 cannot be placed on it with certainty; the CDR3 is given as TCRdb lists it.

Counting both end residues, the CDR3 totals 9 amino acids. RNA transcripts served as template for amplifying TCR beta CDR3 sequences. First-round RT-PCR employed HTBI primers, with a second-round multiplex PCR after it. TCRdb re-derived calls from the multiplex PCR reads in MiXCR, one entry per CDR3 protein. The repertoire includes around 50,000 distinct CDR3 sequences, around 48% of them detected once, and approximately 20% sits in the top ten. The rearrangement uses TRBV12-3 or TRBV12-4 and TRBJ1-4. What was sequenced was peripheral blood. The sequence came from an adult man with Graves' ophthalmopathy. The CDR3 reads CASSLESFS.